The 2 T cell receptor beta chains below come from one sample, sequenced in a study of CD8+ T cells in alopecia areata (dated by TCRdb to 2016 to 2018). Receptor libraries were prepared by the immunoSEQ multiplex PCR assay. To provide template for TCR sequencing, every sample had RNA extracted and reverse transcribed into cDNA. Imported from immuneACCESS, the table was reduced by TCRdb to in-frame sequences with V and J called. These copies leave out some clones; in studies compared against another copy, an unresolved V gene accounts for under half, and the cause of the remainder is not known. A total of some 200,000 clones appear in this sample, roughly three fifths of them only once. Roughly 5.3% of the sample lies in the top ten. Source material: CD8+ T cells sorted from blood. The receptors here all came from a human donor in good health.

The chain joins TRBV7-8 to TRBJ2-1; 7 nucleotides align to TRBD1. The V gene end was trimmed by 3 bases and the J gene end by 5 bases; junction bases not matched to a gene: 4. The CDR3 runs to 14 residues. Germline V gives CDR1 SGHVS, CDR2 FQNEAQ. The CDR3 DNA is TGTGCCAGCAGCTTCCGGGACAGCGACAATGAGCAGTTCTTC. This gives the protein CASSFRDSDNEQFF.

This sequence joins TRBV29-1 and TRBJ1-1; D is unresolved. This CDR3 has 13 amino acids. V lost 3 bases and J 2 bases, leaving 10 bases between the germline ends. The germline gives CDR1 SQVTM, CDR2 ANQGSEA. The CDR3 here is CSVDEGLNTEAFF. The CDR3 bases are TGCAGCGTTGATGAGGGTTTAAACACTGAAGCTTTCTTT.